This T cell receptor beta chain is drawn from a study of Graves' ophthalmopathy and Graves' hyperthyroidism. The authors amplified TCR beta CDR3 regions from RNA transcripts. HTBI-primed first-round RT-PCR preceded second-round multiplex PCR. TCRdb re-called the multiplex PCR reads with MiXCR, one entry per CDR3 protein. Found here are about 220,000 distinct CDR3 sequences, approximately 21% of them singletons; the top ten hold approximately 40%. This CDR3 is built from 12 residues. The V gene's germline CDR1 is MDHEN and CDR2 SYDVKM. Trimming cost V 10 bases and J 3 bases, with 12 bases left between them. This clonotype was seen ten or more times.

The sample comprised peripheral blood. The receptor was derived from a woman aged 50 to 60 with Graves' ophthalmopathy. V usage is TRBV28 and J usage is TRBJ1-1; perhaps TRBD1 as D (5 bases). The CDR3 loop reads CATPLGDTEAFF. The CDR3 nucleotides are TGTGCCACCCCTTTGGGGGACACTGAAGCTTTCTTT.